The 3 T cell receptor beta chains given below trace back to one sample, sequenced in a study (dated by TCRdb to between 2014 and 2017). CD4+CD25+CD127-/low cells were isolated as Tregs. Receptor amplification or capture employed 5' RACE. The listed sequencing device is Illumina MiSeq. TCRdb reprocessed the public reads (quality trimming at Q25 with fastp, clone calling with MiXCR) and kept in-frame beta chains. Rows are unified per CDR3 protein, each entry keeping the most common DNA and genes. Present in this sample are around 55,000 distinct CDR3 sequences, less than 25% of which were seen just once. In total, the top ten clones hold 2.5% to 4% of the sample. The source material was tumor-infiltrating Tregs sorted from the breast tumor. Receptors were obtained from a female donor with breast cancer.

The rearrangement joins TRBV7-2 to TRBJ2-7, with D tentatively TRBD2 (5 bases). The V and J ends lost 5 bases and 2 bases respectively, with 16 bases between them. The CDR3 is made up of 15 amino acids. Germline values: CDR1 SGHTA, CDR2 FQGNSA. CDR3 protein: CASSEGTAYTYEQYF. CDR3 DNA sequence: TGTGCCAGCAGCGAGGGTACGGCGTATACCTACGAGCAGTACTTC.

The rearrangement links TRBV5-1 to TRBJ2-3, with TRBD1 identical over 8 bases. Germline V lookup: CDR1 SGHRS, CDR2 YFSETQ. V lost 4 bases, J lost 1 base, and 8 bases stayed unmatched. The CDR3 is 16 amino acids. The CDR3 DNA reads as TGCGCCAGCAGCGGCTGGACAGGGCCAGGCACAGATACGCAGTATTTT. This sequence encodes CASSGWTGPGTDTQYF.

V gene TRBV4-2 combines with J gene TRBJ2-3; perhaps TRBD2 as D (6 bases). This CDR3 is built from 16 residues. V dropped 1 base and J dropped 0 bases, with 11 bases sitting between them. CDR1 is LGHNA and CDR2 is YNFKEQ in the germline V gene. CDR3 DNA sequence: TGTGCCAGCAGCCAAGTAGCGGAACACAGCACAGATACGCAGTATTTT. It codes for CASSQVAEHSTDTQYF.